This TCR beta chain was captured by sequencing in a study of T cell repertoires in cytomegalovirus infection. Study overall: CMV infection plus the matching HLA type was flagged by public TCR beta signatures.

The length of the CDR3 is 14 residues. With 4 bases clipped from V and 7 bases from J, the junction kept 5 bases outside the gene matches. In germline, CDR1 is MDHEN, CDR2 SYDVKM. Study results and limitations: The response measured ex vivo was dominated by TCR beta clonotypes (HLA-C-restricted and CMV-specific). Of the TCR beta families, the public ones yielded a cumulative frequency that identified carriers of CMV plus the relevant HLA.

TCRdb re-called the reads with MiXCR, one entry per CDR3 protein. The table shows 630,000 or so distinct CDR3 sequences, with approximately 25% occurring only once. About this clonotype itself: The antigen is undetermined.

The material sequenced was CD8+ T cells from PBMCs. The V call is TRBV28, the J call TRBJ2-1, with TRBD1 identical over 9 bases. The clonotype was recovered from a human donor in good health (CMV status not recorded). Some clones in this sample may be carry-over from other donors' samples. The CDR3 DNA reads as TGTGCCAGCAGTTCGGGGACAGGGCGGAATGAGCAGTTCTTC. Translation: CASSSGTGRNEQFF.